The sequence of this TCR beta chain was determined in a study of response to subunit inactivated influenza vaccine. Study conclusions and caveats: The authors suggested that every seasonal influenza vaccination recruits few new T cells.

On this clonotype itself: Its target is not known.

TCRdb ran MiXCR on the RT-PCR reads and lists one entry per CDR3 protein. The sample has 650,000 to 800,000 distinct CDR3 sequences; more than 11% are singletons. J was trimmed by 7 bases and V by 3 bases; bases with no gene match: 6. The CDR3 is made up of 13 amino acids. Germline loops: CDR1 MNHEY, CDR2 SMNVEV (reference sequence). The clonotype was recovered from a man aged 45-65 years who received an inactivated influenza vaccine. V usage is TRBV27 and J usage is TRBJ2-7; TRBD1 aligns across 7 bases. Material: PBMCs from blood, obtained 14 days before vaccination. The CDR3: CASSLGRGKEQYF. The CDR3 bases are TGTGCCAGCAGTTTGGGCAGGGGGAAGGAGCAGTACTTC.